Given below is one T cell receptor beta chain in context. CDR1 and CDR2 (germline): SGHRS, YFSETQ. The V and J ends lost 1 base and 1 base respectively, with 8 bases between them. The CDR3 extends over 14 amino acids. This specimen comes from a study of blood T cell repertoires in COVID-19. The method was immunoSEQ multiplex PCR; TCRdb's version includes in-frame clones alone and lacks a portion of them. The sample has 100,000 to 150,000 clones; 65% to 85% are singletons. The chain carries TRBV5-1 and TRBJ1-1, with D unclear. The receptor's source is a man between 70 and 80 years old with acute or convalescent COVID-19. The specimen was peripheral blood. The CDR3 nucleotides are TGCGCCAGCAGCTTGCCTAGTCAGAACACTGAAGCTTTCTTT. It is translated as CASSLPSQNTEAFF.